These T cell receptor beta chains were read from a single sample in a study of cytomegalovirus exposure and HLA in healthy donors. The assay was immunoSEQ multiplex PCR, and TCRdb's table has in-frame clones only and misses some. The data show about 130,000 clones, about 69% seen once. Sequencing used PBMCs. These receptors were taken from a man aged 25-40 years in good health and CMV-seronegative. Both conserved end residues are part of each CDR3. A D gene is named only where the DNA matches it firmly. Size values are once, few and many counts, or a class for expanded clones, and some rows have none.

TRBJ2-2 | - | TRBV28 | - | CASSFAQAPTGELFF | TGTGCCAGCAGTTTTGCACAGGCCCCCACCGGGGAGCTGTTTTTT
TRBJ2-7 | TRBD1 | TRBV4-3 | - | CASSQRTGSEQYF | TGCGCCAGCAGCCAAAGGACAGGGAGCGAGCAGTACTTC
TRBJ1-6 | - | TRBV9 | few | CASSAQGTSNYNSPLHF | TGTGCCAGCAGCGCTCAGGGGACCTCAAATTATAATTCACCCCTCCACTTT
TRBJ1-1 | - | TRBV2 | few | CASSGRRDTEAFF | TGTGCCAGCAGCGGCAGGCGGGACACTGAAGCTTTCTTT
TRBJ1-2 | TRBD1 | TRBV30 | few | CAWSAWTGVGYTF | TGTGCCTGGAGTGCCTGGACAGGGGTTGGCTACACCTTC
TRBJ2-7 | TRBD1 | TRBV28 | once | CASTRRRDRGLYEQYF | TGTGCCAGCACCCGCCGCAGGGACAGGGGTCTTTACGAGCAGTACTTC
TRBJ1-1 | - | TRBV7-2 | - | CASSLKGDTEAFF | TGTGCCAGCAGCTTAAAAGGGGACACTGAAGCTTTCTTT
TRBJ2-3 | TRBD1 | TRBV5-8 | few | CASSYGQGANTDTQYF | TGTGCCAGCAGCTACGGACAGGGGGCCAACACAGATACGCAGTATTTT
TRBJ1-4 | - | TRBV19 | - | CASTGGNWANEKLFF | TGTGCCAGTACCGGGGGAAACTGGGCTAATGAAAAACTGTTTTTT
TRBJ2-4 | - | TRBV7-2 | - | CASSLHEHIQYF | TGTGCCAGCAGCCTCCATGAGCACATTCAGTACTTC
TRBJ1-3 | - | TRBV19 | - | CASSSLLGNTIYF | TGTGCCAGTAGTAGTCTTCTTGGAAACACCATATATTTT
TRBJ2-1 | TRBD2 | TRBV4-2 | - | CASSQEGLAGANEQFF | TGTGCCAGCAGCCAAGAAGGGCTAGCGGGAGCAAATGAGCAGTTCTTC
TRBJ2-3 | - | TRBV5-6 | - | CASSLDPAVTDTQYF | TGTGCCAGCAGCTTGGACCCCGCAGTCACAGATACGCAGTATTTT
TRBJ1-1 | TRBD1 | TRBV11-1 | - | CASSSHGRTGQTEAFF | TGTGCCAGCAGCTCCCACGGCAGGACAGGGCAGACTGAAGCTTTCTTT
TRBJ1-1 | TRBD1 | TRBV6-1 | - | CASSLGQGDTEAFF | TGTGCCAGCAGCTTGGGACAGGGGGACACTGAAGCTTTCTTT
TRBJ2-5 | - | TRBV2 | - | CASTRGGAQETQYF | TGTGCCAGCACCAGAGGGGGGGCTCAAGAGACCCAGTACTTC
TRBJ2-5 | - | TRBV5-6 | few | CASTRGIGGGETQYF | TGTGCCAGCACCAGGGGTATTGGTGGGGGAGAGACCCAGTACTTC
TRBJ2-1 | - | TRBV5-4 | - | CASSLTLSTYNEQFF | TGTGCCAGCAGCTTAACACTCTCGACTTACAATGAGCAGTTCTTC
TRBJ1-2 | - | TRBV13 | - | CASSLTAGQETF | TGTGCCAGCAGCCTCACCGCAGGGCAAGAAACCTTC
TRBJ1-2 | TRBD1 | TRBV30 | - | CAWSVGQGAGYTF | TGTGCCTGGAGTGTGGGGCAGGGGGCTGGCTACACCTTC
TRBJ1-2 | TRBD1 | TRBV4-3 | - | CASSQQSGQGLYGYTF | TGCGCCAGCAGCCAACAATCGGGACAGGGTCTGTATGGCTACACCTTC
TRBJ2-1 | TRBD2 | TRBV4-3 | few | CASSQDDRLAGVSGYNEQFF | TGCGCCAGCAGCCAAGACGATCGGCTAGCGGGAGTCTCCGGCTACAATGAGCAGTTCTTC
TRBJ2-3 | - | TRBV6-4 | - | CASSDRGASGDTQYF | TGTGCCAGCAGTGACCGTGGCGCTTCGGGAGATACGCAGTATTTT
TRBJ1-5 | TRBD1 | TRBV10-3 | - | CATKRGTGPDQPQHF | TGTGCCACGAAGAGGGGGACAGGACCCGATCAGCCCCAGCATTTT
TRBJ1-4 | TRBD1 | TRBV28 | few | CASSRDRGFATNEKLFF | TGTGCCAGCAGCCGGGACAGGGGATTTGCAACTAATGAAAAACTGTTTTTT
TRBJ2-3 | - | TRBV4-1 | - | CASSQASGGRLLDTQYF | TGCGCCAGCAGCCAGGCTTCCGGGGGACGTCTGCTAGATACGCAGTATTTT
TRBJ1-5 | - | TRBV7-8 | - | CARILSPGREEQPQHF | TGTGCCAGAATCCTGTCTCCGGGGAGGGAGGAACAGCCCCAGCATTTT
TRBJ2-6 | - | TRBV30 | - | CAGYLLGANVLTF | TGTGCCGGGTACCTTCTGGGCGCCAACGTCCTGACTTTC
TRBJ1-1 | - | TRBV6-1 | - | CASTEHRNTEAFF | TGTGCCAGCACTGAGCACAGAAACACTGAAGCTTTCTTT
TRBJ2-6 | - | TRBV19 | - | CASTRTAGDSGANVLTF | TGTGCCAGTACCCGGACAGCTGGGGACTCTGGGGCCAACGTCCTGACTTTC
TRBJ1-2 | - | TRBV4-2 | - | CASSHDGDYGYTF | TGTGCCAGCAGCCATGACGGAGACTATGGCTACACCTTC
TRBJ2-1 | TRBD2 | TRBV5-1 | few | CASSLTSGGAHEQFF | TGCGCCAGCAGCTTGACTAGCGGGGGGGCCCATGAGCAGTTCTTC
TRBJ1-2 | TRBD1 | TRBV30 | - | CAWTRGTGGARREGYTF | TGTGCCTGGACCCGAGGGACAGGGGGCGCAAGGAGGGAAGGCTACACCTTC
TRBJ2-3 | - | TRBV5-6 | - | CASSSSGSTDTQYF | TGTGCCAGCAGCTCCAGCGGGAGCACAGATACGCAGTATTTT
TRBJ2-3 | TRBD1 | TRBV6-1 | - | CASSDGTGHTDTQYF | TGTGCCAGCAGTGATGGGACAGGGCACACAGATACGCAGTATTTT
TRBJ2-5 | TRBD1 | TRBV5-1 | - | CASSGTGGETQYF | TGCGCCAGCAGCGGCACAGGGGGGGAGACCCAGTACTTC
TRBJ1-1 | - | TRBV5-1 | - | CASSRTGVTEAFF | TGCGCCAGCAGTCGTACAGGAGTCACTGAAGCTTTCTTT
TRBJ2-7 | TRBD2 | TRBV7-9 | - | CASSSGTSENYEQYF | TGTGCCAGCAGCTCGGGGACTAGCGAGAACTACGAGCAGTACTTC
TRBJ2-2 | - | TRBV28 | - | CASSPWATGELFF | TGTGCCAGCAGTCCCTGGGCCACCGGGGAGCTGTTTTTT
TRBJ1-2 | - | TRBV25-1 | - | CASMEGRYGYTF | TGTGCCAGCATGGAGGGCCGCTATGGCTACACCTTC
TRBJ2-1 | - | TRBV5-6 | - | CASSFRGQLGARAEQFF | TGTGCCAGCAGCTTTCGCGGACAGCTCGGGGCCCGGGCTGAGCAGTTCTTC
TRBJ2-7 | TRBD1 | TRBV5-1 | - | CASSRGQGGASYEQYF | TGCGCCAGCAGCCGGGGACAGGGCGGGGCCTCCTACGAGCAGTACTTC
TRBJ1-5 | - | TRBV19 | - | CASSPETGQPQHF | TGTGCCAGTAGTCCTGAAACAGGGCAGCCCCAGCATTTT
TRBJ1-2 | - | TRBV6-5 | few | CASSSQGPYGYTF | TGTGCCAGCAGTTCACAGGGACCTTATGGCTACACCTTC
TRBJ1-1 | - | TRBV5-1 | - | CASSFDTMNTEAFF | TGCGCCAGCAGCTTCGACACCATGAACACTGAAGCTTTCTTT
TRBJ1-2 | - | TRBV28 | - | CASSFGRARNF | TGTGCCAGCAGTTTCGGTCGTGCTCGAAACTTC
TRBJ1-5 | TRBD1 | TRBV18 | once | CASSPGQVNQPQHF | TGTGCCAGCTCCCCCGGACAGGTCAATCAGCCCCAGCATTTT
TRBJ2-2 | - | TRBV6-5 | once | CASSYSAGSNTGELFF | TGTGCCAGCAGTTACTCGGCGGGATCCAACACCGGGGAGCTGTTTTTT
TRBJ1-1 | TRBD1 | TRBV5-1 | - | CASSAGTGGRNRLLEAFF | TGCGCCAGCAGCGCCGGGACAGGGGGCCGCAACCGGTTGCTTGAAGCTTTCTTT
TRBJ1-5 | TRBD1 | TRBV5-1 | - | CASSFGDREGQPQHF | TGCGCCAGCAGCTTTGGCGACAGGGAAGGTCAGCCCCAGCATTTT
TRBJ2-2 | TRBD2 | TRBV7-2 | - | CASSSRSGGTGELFF | TGTGCCAGCAGCTCGCGGAGCGGGGGCACCGGGGAGCTGTTTTTT
TRBJ2-7 | TRBD2 | TRBV5-1 | - | CASSLGREFNEQYF | TGCGCCAGCAGCTTGGGGCGGGAGTTTAACGAGCAGTACTTC
TRBJ1-1 | - | TRBV19 | - | CASSIDRGGEAFF | TGTGCCAGTAGTATAGATCGGGGGGGTGAAGCTTTCTTT
TRBJ2-4 | TRBD1 | TRBV29-1 | - | CSVGQGENIQYF | TGCAGCGTCGGACAGGGGGAAAACATTCAGTACTTC
TRBJ2-3 | TRBD1 | TRBV5-1 | - | CASSARQGALGGVFMDTQYF | TGCGCCAGCAGCGCTCGACAGGGGGCTTTGGGTGGGGTGTTCATGGATACGCAGTATTTT
TRBJ2-3 | TRBD1 | TRBV5-6 | - | CASSSPGQGARITQYF | TGTGCCAGCAGTTCTCCGGGACAGGGGGCACGAATTACGCAGTATTTT
TRBJ2-3 | - | TRBV27 | - | CASIERITDTQYF | TGTGCCAGCATTGAGCGGATAACAGATACGCAGTATTTT
TRBJ2-5 | TRBD1 | TRBV7-7 | - | CASSLRDRQETQYF | TGTGCTAGCAGCCTCCGGGACAGGCAAGAGACCCAGTACTTC
TRBJ2-7 | - | TRBV30 | - | CAWSSRETYEQYF | TGTGCCTGGAGTAGTAGGGAGACCTACGAGCAGTACTTC